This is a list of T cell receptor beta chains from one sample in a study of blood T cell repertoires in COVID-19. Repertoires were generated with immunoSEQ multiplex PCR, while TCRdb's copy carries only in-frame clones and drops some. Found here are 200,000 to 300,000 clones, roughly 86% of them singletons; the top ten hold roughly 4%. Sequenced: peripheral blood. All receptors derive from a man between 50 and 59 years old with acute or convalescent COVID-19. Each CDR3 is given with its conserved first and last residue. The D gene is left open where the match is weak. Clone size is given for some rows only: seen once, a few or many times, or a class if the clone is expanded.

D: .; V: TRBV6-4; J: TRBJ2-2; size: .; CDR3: CASSEQGNTGELFF; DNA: TGTGCCAGCAGTGAGCAGGGAAACACCGGGGAGCTGTTTTTT
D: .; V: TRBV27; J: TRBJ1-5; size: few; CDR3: CASSLGPPGGPQHF; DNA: TGTGCCAGCAGCCTCGGACCCCCCGGGGGGCCCCAGCATTTT
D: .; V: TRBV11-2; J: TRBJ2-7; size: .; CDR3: CASSFSLDISRSYEQYF; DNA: TGTGCCAGCAGCTTTTCCCTGGACATTTCCCGCTCCTACGAGCAGTACTTC
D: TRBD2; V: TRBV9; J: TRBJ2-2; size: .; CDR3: CASSVGGGLDGELFF; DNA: TGTGCCAGCAGCGTAGGGGGAGGGCTGGACGGGGAGCTGTTTTTT
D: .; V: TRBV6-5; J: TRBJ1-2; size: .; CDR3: CASVRDNGKYGYTF; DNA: TGTGCCAGCGTTCGGGACAATGGGAAATATGGCTACACCTTC
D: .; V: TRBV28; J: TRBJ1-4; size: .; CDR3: CASRLRGGRVMKSRLKLFF; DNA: TGTGCCAGCAGATTACGAGGGGGTCGGGTAATGAAGAGTCGTTTAAAACTGTTTTTT
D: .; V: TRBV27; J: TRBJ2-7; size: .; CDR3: CASSFGTSVFYEQYF; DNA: TGTGCCAGCAGTTTCGGGACTTCAGTCTTTTACGAGCAGTACTTC
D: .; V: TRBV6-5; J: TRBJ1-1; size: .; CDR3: CASSYAYDTEAFF; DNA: TGTGCCAGCAGTTACGCCTACGACACTGAAGCTTTCTTT
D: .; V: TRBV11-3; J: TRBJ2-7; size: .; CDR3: CASSLRSGTSRLWQYF; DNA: TGTGCCAGCAGCTTAAGGTCTGGGACAAGTAGGCTGTGGCAGTACTTC
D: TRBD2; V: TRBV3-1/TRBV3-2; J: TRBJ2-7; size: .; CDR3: CASSPRREGEQYF; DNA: TGTGCCAGCAGCCCTCGACGGGAGGGCGAGCAGTACTTC
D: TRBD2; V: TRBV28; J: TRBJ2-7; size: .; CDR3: CASMVFRGGEQYF; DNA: TGTGCCAGCATGGTCTTCCGCGGGGGAGAGCAGTACTTC
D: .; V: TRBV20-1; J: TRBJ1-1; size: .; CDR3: CSARDLRGAFF; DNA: TGCAGTGCTAGAGATCTCAGGGGCGCTTTCTTT